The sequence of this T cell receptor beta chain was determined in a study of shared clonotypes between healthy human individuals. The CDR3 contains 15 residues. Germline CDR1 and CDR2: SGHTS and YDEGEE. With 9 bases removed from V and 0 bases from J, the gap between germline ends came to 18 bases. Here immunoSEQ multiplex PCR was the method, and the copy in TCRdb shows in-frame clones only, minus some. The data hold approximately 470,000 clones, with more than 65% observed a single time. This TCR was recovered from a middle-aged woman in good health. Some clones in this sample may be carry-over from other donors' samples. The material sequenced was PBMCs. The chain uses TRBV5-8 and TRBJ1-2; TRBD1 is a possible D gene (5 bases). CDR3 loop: CATRRQSRANYGYTF. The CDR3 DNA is TGTGCCACCCGAAGACAGTCGCGGGCTAACTATGGCTACACCTTC.